This T cell receptor (beta chain) is from a study of OX40 agonist ivuxolimab in advanced cancers. At the level of the whole study: Ivuxolimab, which targeted the costimulatory receptor OX40 (CD134), was an agonistic, fully human IgG2 monoclonal antibody. The monotherapy dose-escalation portion (N of about 57 patients) of the phase I ivuxolimab trial is reported in the paper. Of the roughly 50 dose-escalation patients, hepatocellular carcinoma was present in 19, melanoma in around 15, renal cell carcinoma in 9 and head and neck cancer in 9. The purpose of peripheral TCRbeta sequencing was to test whether ivuxolimab changed TCR sequence diversity and led to clonal T-cell expansion. Partial responses occurred in three dose-escalation patients: two with cutaneous melanoma and one with hepatocellular carcinoma. In the dose-escalation cohort, around four fifths of patients were male, and the mean age was approximately 60 years, with a range of about 23 to 90. Prior anti-PD-1, anti-PD-L1 or anti-CTLA-4 therapy was permitted, and checkpoint inhibitors had been received by roughly two fifths of dose-escalation patients. Intravenous ivuxolimab was administered to patients every 2 weeks at six dose levels: 0.01, 0.1, 0.3, 1.5, 3 and 10 mg/kg. Beyond this particular receptor, the publication reports: Clonal expansion of both CD4+ and CD8+ blood T cells was observed from baseline to week 6 at doses 0.1 to 3.0 mg/kg. Low levels of normalized T-cell clonal expansion were also shown by some nonresponding patients. Partial responders in the 0.1-3.0 mg/kg groups had among the lowest normalized peripheral clonal expansion, especially among CD8+ T cells. After ivuxolimab, more expanded clones were found on average in CD8+ T cells than in CD4+ T cells. Antigen specificity was not determined for the clonally expanded peripheral T cells.

Genomic DNA was extracted from sorted cells for sequencing of the TCRbeta CDR3 region. The immunoSEQ Assay was used to sequence the TCRbeta CDR3 regions. In its TCRdb copy, this immuneACCESS table keeps in-frame sequences only and misses some clones. Where compared with another copy, unresolved V genes explain less than half of these, and the others have no known cause. The sample table records about 84,000 clones; approximately 93% of these occur just once. The top ten hold 11% of the sample. The trial excluded patients who had a history of autoimmune disease or were on systemic immunosuppression. In every dose cohort, peripheral blood was drawn for TCR sequencing at baseline, cycle 4 day 1, and cycle 7 day 1. The samples were taken from a phase I, first-in-human, multicenter, open-label dose-escalation trial of ivuxolimab. Adults with locally advanced or metastatic melanoma, renal cell carcinoma, hepatocellular carcinoma or head and neck squamous cell carcinoma were enrolled in the trial. CD4+ and CD8+ T cells were sorted separately from peripheral blood before TCR sequencing.

Comment on this clone: Its antigen remains undetermined. No per-base quality is available; no much larger clone lies one base away.

The TCR comes from an adult with an advanced solid tumor such as melanoma, head and neck, liver or kidney cancer. This specimen consisted of CD4+ or CD8+ T cells sorted from blood, obtained in a trial of the OX40 agonist ivuxolimab.

At the DNA level, the sequence is TGCGCCAGCAGCCCAGGACAGCTCTTCTACACTGAAGCTTTCTTT. This gives the protein CASSPGQLFYTEAFF. This chain joins TRBV5-1 to TRBJ1-1; perhaps TRBD1 is the D gene, with 6 bases matching. From its cysteine to its phenylalanine, the CDR3 spans 15 amino acids. The entry retains the CDR3 DNA only, 45 bases that are in frame from base 1. V and J are truncated by 4 bases and 3 bases respectively, leaving an intervening sequence of 16 bases. The germline V gene provides CDR1 SGHRS and CDR2 YFSETQ.